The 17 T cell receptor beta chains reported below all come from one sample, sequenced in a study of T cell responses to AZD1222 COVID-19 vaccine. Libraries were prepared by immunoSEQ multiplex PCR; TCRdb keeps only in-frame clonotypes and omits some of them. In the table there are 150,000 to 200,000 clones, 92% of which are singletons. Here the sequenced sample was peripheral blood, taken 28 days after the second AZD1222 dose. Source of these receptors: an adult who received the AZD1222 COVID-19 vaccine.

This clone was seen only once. The CDR3 here is CASSYGQGGEKLFF. CDR3 DNA sequence: TGTGCCAGCAGCTATGGACAGGGAGGGGAAAAACTGTTTTTT. This chain uses TRBV6-6 with TRBJ1-4; 8 nucleotides agree with TRBD1. Germline trimming cut 6 bases from V and 8 bases from J; bases unmatched to any gene: 8. The CDR3 spans 14 residues. From germline, CDR1 is MNHNY and CDR2 SVGAGI (reference sequence).

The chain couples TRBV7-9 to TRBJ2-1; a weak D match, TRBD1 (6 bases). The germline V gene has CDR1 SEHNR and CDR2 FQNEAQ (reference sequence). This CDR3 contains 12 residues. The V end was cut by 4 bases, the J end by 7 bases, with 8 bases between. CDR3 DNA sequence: TGTGCCAGCAGCTCTCAGGGGAATGAGCAGTTCTTC. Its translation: CASSSQGNEQFF.

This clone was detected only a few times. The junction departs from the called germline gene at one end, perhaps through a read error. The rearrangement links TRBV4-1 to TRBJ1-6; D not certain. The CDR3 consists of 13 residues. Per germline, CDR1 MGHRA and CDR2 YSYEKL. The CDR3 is CASSQIHNSPLHF. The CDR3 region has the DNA TGCGCCAGCAGCCAAATCCATAACTCACCCCTCCACTTT.

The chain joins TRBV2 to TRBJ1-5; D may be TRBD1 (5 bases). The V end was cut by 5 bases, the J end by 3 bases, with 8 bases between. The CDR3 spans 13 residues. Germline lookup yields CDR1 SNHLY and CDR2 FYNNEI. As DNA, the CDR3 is TGTGCCAGCAGTCCGGACACCAATCAGCCCCAGCATTTT. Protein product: CASSPDTNQPQHF.

The CDR3 loop is CASSLDSRPLGSPLHF. Here the CDR3 DNA reads TGTGCCAGCAGCTTAGACTCCAGGCCCTTGGGTTCACCCCTCCACTTT. The chain carries TRBV7-9 and TRBJ1-6; D gene uncertain. Germline lookup yields CDR1 SEHNR and CDR2 FQNEAQ (reference sequence). The CDR3 loop spans 16 amino acids. Trimming shortened V by 1 base and J by 9 bases, and 16 bases separated the two germline ends.

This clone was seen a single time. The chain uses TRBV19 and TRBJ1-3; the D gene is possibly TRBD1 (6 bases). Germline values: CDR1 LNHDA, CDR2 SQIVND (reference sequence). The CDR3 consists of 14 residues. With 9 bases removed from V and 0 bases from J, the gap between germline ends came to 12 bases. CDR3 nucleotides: TGTGCCAGCGACGGGACAAACTCTGGAAACACCATATATTTT. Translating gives CASDGTNSGNTIYF.

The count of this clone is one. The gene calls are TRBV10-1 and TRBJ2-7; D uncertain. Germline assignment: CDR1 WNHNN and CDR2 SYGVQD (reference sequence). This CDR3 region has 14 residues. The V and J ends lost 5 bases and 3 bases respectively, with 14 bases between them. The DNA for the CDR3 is TGCGCCAGCAGTCCCTCCCTCCATAGCTACGAGCAGTACTTC. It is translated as CASSPSLHSYEQYF.

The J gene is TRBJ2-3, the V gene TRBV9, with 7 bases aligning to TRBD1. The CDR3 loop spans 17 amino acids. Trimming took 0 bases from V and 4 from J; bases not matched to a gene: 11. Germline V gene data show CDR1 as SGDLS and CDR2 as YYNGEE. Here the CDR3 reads CASSVVGQATYPDTQYF. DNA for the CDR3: TGTGCCAGCAGCGTAGTCGGACAGGCCACTTACCCAGATACGCAGTATTTT.

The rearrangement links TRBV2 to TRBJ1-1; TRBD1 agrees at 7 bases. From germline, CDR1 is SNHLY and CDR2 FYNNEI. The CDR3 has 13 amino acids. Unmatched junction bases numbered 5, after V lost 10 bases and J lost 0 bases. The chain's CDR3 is CATGGEMNTEAFF. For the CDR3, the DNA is TGTGCCACAGGGGGGGAAATGAACACTGAAGCTTTCTTT.

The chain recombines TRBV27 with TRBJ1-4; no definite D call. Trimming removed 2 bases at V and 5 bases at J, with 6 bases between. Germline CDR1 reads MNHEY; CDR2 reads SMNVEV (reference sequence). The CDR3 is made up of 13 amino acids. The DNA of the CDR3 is TGTGCCAGCAGTTTAGTGCACAATGAAAAACTGTTTTTT. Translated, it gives CASSLVHNEKLFF.

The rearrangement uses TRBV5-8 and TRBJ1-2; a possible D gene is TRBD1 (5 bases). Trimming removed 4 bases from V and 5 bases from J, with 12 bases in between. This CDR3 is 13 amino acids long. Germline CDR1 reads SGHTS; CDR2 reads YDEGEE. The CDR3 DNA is TGTGCCAGCAGCGAGGCAGGGTGGTATGGCTACACCTTC. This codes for CASSEAGWYGYTF. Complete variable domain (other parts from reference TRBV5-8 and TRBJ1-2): EAGVTQSPTHLIKTRGQQATLRCSPISGHTSVYWYQQALGLGLQFLLWYDEGEERNRGNFPPRFSGRQFPNYSSELNVNALELEDSALYLCASSEAGWYGYTFGSGTRLTVV.

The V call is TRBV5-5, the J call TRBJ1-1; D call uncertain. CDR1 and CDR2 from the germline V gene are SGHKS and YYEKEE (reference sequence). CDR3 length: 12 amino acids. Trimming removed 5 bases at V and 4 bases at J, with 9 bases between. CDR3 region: CASRLDTTEAFF. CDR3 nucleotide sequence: TGTGCCAGCAGGCTAGACACCACTGAAGCTTTCTTT.

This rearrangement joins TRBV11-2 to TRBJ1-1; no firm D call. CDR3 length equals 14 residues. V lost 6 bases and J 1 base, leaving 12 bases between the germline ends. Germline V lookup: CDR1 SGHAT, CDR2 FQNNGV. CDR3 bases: TGTGCCAGCAGGCCCGGGGTGAGGAACACTGAAGCTTTCTTT. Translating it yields CASRPGVRNTEAFF.

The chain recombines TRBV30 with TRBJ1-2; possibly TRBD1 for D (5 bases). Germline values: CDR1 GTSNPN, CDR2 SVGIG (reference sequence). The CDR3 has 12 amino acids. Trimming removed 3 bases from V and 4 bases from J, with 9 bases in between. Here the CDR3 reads CAWSPGTYGYTF. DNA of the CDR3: TGTGCCTGGAGCCCAGGGACCTATGGCTACACCTTC.

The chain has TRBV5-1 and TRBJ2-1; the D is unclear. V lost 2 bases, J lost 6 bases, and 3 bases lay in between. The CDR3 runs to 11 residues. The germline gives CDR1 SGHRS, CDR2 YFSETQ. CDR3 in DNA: TGCGCCAGCAGCTTCGTCAATGAGCAGTTCTTC. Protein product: CASSFVNEQFF.

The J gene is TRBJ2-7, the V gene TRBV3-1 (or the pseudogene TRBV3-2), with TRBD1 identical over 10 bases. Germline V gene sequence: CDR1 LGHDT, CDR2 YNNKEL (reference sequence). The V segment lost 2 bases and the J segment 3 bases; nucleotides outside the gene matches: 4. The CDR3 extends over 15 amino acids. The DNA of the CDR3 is TGTGCCAGCAGCCAAAAGGGGACAGGGGTCTACGAGCAGTACTTC. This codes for CASSQKGTGVYEQYF.

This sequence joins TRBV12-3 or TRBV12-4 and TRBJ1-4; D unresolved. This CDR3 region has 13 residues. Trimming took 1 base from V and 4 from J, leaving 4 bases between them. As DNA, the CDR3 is TGTGCCAGCAGTTTAGTTTATAATGAAAAACTGTTTTTT. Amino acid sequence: CASSLVYNEKLFF.